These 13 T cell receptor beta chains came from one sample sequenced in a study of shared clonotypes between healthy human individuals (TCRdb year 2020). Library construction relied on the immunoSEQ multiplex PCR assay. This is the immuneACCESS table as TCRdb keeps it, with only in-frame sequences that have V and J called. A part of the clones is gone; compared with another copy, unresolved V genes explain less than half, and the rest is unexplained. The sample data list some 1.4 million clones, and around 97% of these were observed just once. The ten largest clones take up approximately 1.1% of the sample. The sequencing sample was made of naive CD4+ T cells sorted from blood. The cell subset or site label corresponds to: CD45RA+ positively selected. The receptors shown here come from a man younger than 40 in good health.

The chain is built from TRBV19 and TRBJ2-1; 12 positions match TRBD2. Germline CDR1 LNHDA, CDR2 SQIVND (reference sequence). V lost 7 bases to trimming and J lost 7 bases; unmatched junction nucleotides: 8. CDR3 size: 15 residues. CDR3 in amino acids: CASNLAGGPGNEQFF. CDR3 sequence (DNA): TGTGCCAGTAACCTAGCGGGAGGGCCGGGGAATGAGCAGTTCTTC. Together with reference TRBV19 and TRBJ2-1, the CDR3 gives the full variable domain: DGGITQSPKYLFRKEGQNVTLSCEQNLNHDAMYWYRQDPGQGLRLIYYSQIVNDFQKGDIAEGYSVSREKKESFPLTVTSAQKNPTAFYLCASNLAGGPGNEQFFGPGTRLTVL.

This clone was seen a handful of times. In DNA form, the CDR3 reads TGTGCCAGCAGCTACAGAGCCTATGGCTACACCTTC. Translated: CASSYRAYGYTF. V and J are TRBV7-9 and TRBJ1-2; unclear D gene. The V and J ends lost 4 bases and 4 bases respectively, with 7 bases between them. CDR3 length: 12 amino acids. Germline V gene lookup returns CDR1 SEHNR and CDR2 FQNEAQ (reference sequence).

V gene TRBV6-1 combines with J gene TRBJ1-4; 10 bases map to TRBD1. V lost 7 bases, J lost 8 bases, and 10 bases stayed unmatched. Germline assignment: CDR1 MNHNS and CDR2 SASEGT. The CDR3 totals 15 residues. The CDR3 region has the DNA TGTGCCAGCACTCCCCGACAGGGGGCACACGAAAAACTGTTTTTT. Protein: CASTPRQGAHEKLFF.

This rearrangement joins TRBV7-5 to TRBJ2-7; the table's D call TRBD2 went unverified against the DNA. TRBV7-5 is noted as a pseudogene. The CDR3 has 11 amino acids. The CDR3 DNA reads TGTGCCAGAAGCTTTAATTACGAGCAGTACTTC. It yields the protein CARSFNYEQYF.

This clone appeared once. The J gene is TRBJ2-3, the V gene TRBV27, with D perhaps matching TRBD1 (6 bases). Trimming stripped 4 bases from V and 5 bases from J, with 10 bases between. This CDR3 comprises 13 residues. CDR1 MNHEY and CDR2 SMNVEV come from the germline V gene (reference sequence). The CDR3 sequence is CASSSYREDTQYF. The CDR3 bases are TGTGCCAGCAGTTCTTACAGGGAAGATACGCAGTATTTT.

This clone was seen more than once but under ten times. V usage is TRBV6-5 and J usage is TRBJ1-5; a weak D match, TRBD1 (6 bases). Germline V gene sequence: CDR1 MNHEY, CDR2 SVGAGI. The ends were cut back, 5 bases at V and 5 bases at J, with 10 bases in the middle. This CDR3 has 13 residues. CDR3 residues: CASSRTVDQPQHF. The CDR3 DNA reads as TGTGCCAGCAGTCGGACAGTAGATCAGCCCCAGCATTTT.

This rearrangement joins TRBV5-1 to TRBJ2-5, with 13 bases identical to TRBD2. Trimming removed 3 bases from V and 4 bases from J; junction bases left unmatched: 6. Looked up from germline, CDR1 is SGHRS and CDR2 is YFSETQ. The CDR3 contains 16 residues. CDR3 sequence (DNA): TGCGCCAGCAGCTCCGGACTAGCGGGAGCCGGAGAGACCCAGTACTTC. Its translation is CASSSGLAGAGETQYF.

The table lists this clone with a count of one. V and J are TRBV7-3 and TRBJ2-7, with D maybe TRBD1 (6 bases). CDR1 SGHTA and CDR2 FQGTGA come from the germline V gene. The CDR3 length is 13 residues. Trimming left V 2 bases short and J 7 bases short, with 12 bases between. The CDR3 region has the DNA TGTGCCAGCAGCTTATATATGGGGGCTGAGCAGTACTTC. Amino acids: CASSLYMGAEQYF.

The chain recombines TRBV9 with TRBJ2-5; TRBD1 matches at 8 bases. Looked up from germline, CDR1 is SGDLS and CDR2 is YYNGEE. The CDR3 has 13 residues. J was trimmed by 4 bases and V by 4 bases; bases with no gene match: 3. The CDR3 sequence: CASSPGQGETQYF. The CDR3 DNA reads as TGTGCCAGCAGCCCCGGACAGGGAGAGACCCAGTACTTC.

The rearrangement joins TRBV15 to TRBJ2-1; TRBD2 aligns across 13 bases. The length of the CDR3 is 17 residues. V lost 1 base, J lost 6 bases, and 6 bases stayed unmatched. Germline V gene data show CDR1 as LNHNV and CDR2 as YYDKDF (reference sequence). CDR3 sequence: CATSRGLAGGVVNEQFF. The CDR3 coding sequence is TGTGCCACCAGCAGAGGACTAGCGGGAGGTGTGGTCAATGAGCAGTTCTTC.

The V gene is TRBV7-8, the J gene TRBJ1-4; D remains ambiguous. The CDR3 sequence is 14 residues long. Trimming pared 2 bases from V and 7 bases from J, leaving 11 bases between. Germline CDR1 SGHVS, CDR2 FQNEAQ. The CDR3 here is CASSLLRVAEKLFF. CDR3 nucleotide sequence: TGTGCCAGCAGCTTATTGAGGGTGGCTGAAAAACTGTTTTTT.

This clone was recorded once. The CDR3 region is CASTGPAGGEPQHF. In DNA, the CDR3 is TGTGCCAGCACTGGTCCGGCAGGGGGCGAGCCCCAGCATTTT. The chain employs TRBV2 and TRBJ1-5; 8 bases fit TRBD1. Trimming took 7 bases from V and 8 from J; bases not matched to a gene: 10. From germline, CDR1 is SNHLY and CDR2 FYNNEI. CDR3 size: 14 residues.

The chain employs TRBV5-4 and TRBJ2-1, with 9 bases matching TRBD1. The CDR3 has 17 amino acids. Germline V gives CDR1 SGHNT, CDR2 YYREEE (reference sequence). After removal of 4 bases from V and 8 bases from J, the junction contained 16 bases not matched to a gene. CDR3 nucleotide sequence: TGTGCCAGCAGCCCCCTGACTCGGGGACAGGGTGTGGATGAGCAGTTCTTC. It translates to CASSPLTRGQGVDEQFF. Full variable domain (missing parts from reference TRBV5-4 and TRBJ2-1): ETGVTQSPTHLIKTRGQQVTLRCSSQSGHNTVSWYQQALGQGPQFIFQYYREEENGRGNFPPRFSGLQFPNYSSELNVNALELDDSALYLCASSPLTRGQGVDEQFFGPGTRLTVL.